The source of this T cell receptor (beta chain) is a study of blood T cell repertoires in COVID-19. Some clones are missing from TCRdb's copy, which holds only in-frame ones; the method was immunoSEQ multiplex PCR. This table holds about 200,000 clones, 82% found once. CDR3 length: 15 residues. CDR1 SGDLS and CDR2 YYNGEE come from the germline V gene. V lost 0 bases to trimming and J lost 5 bases, with 12 bases between them. Sequenced: peripheral blood. The chain recombines TRBV9 with TRBJ1-5; D possibly corresponds to TRBD1 (6 bases). The clonotype comes from a woman aged 60-75 years with COVID-19, enrolled during active disease. The CDR3 protein is CASSVGPGVDQPQHF. DNA of the CDR3: TGTGCCAGCAGCGTAGGTCCAGGGGTAGATCAGCCCCAGCATTTT.